This record concerns one TCR beta chain sequence. The antigen remains unidentified. This may come from a read error, since a much larger clone is one base off. The data stem from a study of identical twins. Study results and limitations: Memory repertoires lacked the insertion deficit that abundant cord blood beta clonotypes showed. Less excess twin sharing appeared in beta out-of-frame sequences. Out-of-frame alpha sequences common to twins were enriched for low generation probability.

Germline CDR1 MNHNS, CDR2 SASEGT. CDR3 length equals 11 residues. Addition of a universal primer site occurred through template switching, and cDNA carried unique molecular identifiers. TCRdb re-called the 5' RACE reads with MiXCR, one entry per CDR3 protein. The data show more than 650,000 distinct CDR3 sequences, 5.5% to 7.5% seen once. The clonotype originates from a man younger than 30 in good health. Sequenced: naive T cells sorted from blood. The J gene is TRBJ1-5, the V gene TRBV6-1, with no clear D. The CDR3 spells CASSNNQPRHF. The CDR3 bases are TGTGCCAGCAGTAACAATCAGCCCCGGCATTTT.